The 16 T cell receptor beta chains given below trace back to one sample, sequenced in a study of glioma-infiltrating T cells. Amplification of TCR alpha and beta CDR3 regions from RNA used iRepertoire nested multiplex PCR. TCRdb fed the multiplex PCR reads into MiXCR, producing one record per CDR3 protein. The sample lists under 3,500 distinct CDR3 sequences, more than 40% occurring once. Sequenced: glioma tissue, nonneoplastic brain tissue, or PBMCs (not recorded which). Every receptor here comes from a human donor with low-grade glioma or glioblastoma, undergoing nonglioma brain surgery, or in good health (not recorded which).

This clonotype came up many times. The rearrangement uses TRBV7-6 and TRBJ2-7, with TRBD2 matching over 13 bases. Germline trimming cut 5 bases from V and 2 bases from J; bases unmatched to any gene: 6. The germline V gene encodes CDR1 SGHVS and CDR2 FNYEAQ. The CDR3 covers 16 residues. For the CDR3, the DNA is TGTGCCAGCAGCCGAGGACTAGCGGGGGCTACCTACGAGCAGTACTTC. This codes for CASSRGLAGATYEQYF.

This clonotype is labeled large (0.1 to 1%). The V gene is TRBV6-1, the J gene TRBJ1-1; TRBD1 agrees at 8 bases. The V segment lost 8 bases and the J segment 0 bases; nucleotides outside the gene matches: 5. Germline CDR1 MNHNS, CDR2 SASEGT. The CDR3 sequence is 14 residues long. In nucleotides, the CDR3 is TGTGCCAGCGAAGGGACAGGACTGAACACTGAAGCTTTCTTT. This sequence encodes CASEGTGLNTEAFF.

Notes on this clonotype: A much larger clonotype is one base distant, so this may be a read error. This rearrangement joins TRBV7-2 to TRBJ2-1; TRBD1 matches 9 bases. Germline values: CDR1 SGHTA, CDR2 FQGNSA. J gave up 10 bases and V 5 bases, and 12 bases lay outside the gene matches. The CDR3 is 15 amino acids. The CDR3 loop is CASSLGGQGFYEQFF. The CDR3 DNA is TGTGCCAGCAGCCTTGGGGGACAGGGCTTCTACGAGCAGTTCTTC.

Of note for this clonotype: This may arise from a read error, as a much more abundant clone is one base away. The rearrangement uses TRBV18 and TRBJ2-5, with 9 nucleotides matching TRBD1. The CDR3 is 14 residues long. CDR1 is KGHSH and CDR2 is LQKENI in the germline V gene. DNA of the CDR3: TGTGCCAGCCGAAAAGGGACAGGGTCAGAGACCAAGTACTTC. It is translated as CASRKGTGSETKYF.

The chain couples TRBV30 to TRBJ1-1; no reliable D call. V dropped 3 bases and J dropped 4 bases, with 18 bases sitting between them. The CDR3 is 15 amino acids. Germline V lookup: CDR1 GTSNPN, CDR2 SVGIG (reference sequence). DNA of the CDR3: TGTGCCTGGAGACCGGGATCGGGAGATAGCACTGAAGCTTTCTTT. Its protein product is CAWRPGSGDSTEAFF.

This clonotype was seen at least ten times. The rearrangement uses TRBV19 and TRBJ1-2; no clear D gene. Germline-derived CDR1 and CDR2 are LNHDA and SQIVND (reference sequence). The CDR3 is 13 residues long. V was trimmed by 8 bases and J by 6 bases, leaving 16 bases between them. The CDR3 sequence: CASAPDLGDGYTF. CDR3 DNA sequence: TGTGCCAGTGCTCCGGACTTGGGCGATGGCTACACCTTC. The complete variable domain, with remaining parts taken from reference TRBV19 and TRBJ1-2, reads DGGITQSPKYLFRKEGQNVTLSCEQNLNHDAMYWYRQDPGQGLRLIYYSQIVNDFQKGDIAEGYSVSREKKESFPLTVTSAQKNPTAFYLCASAPDLGDGYTFGSGTRLTVV.

The chain employs TRBV20-1 and TRBJ1-1; D is ambiguous. This CDR3 has 13 residues. CDR1 is DFQATT and CDR2 is SNEGSKA in the germline V gene (reference sequence). CDR3: CRGSGPKNTEAFF. CDR3 coding DNA: TGCAGAGGAAGTGGTCCGAAGAACACTGAAGCTTTCTTT.

The genes are TRBV27 and TRBJ2-3; TRBD1 is a possible D gene (6 bases). This CDR3 is 15 amino acids long. Trimming took 7 bases from V and 7 from J, leaving 21 bases between them. Per the germline V gene, CDR1 is MNHEY and CDR2 is SMNVEV (reference sequence). The CDR3 bases are TGTGCCAGCAATTCCGGGACATCGGATTCGTATACGCAGTATTTT. This translates into CASNSGTSDSYTQYF.

Concerning this clonotype: A read error is likely, as this CDR3 ends without the conserved phenylalanine or tryptophan. The chain combines TRBV20-1 with TRBJ2-1; the match to TRBD2 covers 11 bases. V trimming: 5 bases; J trimming: 6 bases; junction bases outside the gene matches: 15. CDR3 size: 17 residues. Germline V gene data show CDR1 as DFQATT and CDR2 as SNEGSKA (reference sequence). CDR3 residues: CSAPDGTSGIPSNEQFS. CDR3 in DNA: TGCAGTGCTCCAGATGGGACTAGCGGCATACCATCCAATGAGCAGTTCTCC.

The CDR3 loop reads CASSVLAGDYNEQFF. Here the CDR3 DNA reads TGTGCCAGCAGTGTTCTAGCGGGAGACTACAATGAGCAGTTCTTC. The chain joins TRBV6-1 to TRBJ2-1, with TRBD2 matching 10 bases. Trimming cost V 4 bases and J 3 bases; bases outside gene matches: 3. CDR1 and CDR2 (germline): MNHNS, SASEGT. The CDR3 is 15 residues long.

This clonotype is medium-sized in the sample. The genes are TRBV27 and TRBJ2-5; 7 bases are shared with TRBD2. The V gene end was trimmed by 5 bases and the J gene end by 3 bases; junction bases not matched to a gene: 3. CDR1 MNHEY and CDR2 SMNVEV come from the germline V gene (reference sequence). This CDR3 region has 13 residues. The CDR3: CASSPRGEETQYF. In DNA form, the CDR3 reads TGTGCCAGCAGTCCCCGGGGGGAAGAGACCCAGTACTTC.

This clonotype rates as medium-sized. This rearrangement joins TRBV6-2 or TRBV6-3 to TRBJ2-4, with unresolved D. CDR1 is MNHEY, CDR2 SVGEGT, per germline. Trimming pared 3 bases from V and 1 base from J, leaving 7 bases between. The CDR3 is 14 amino acids. The CDR3 loop reads CASSYSGAKNIQYF. The DNA for the CDR3 is TGTGCCAGCAGTTATTCAGGCGCCAAAAACATTCAGTACTTC.

Points on this clonotype: This may be a read error: a much more frequent sequence differs by one nucleotide. The J gene is TRBJ2-5, the V gene TRBV2; 7 positions agree with TRBD1. This CDR3 region has 14 residues. Germline-derived CDR1 and CDR2 are SNHLY and FYNNEI. The CDR3 spells CARSQPQGKETQYF. The CDR3 DNA sequence: TGCGCCAGAAGCCAGCCACAGGGGAAAGAGACCCAGTACTTC.

About this clonotype: One base away lies a much larger clone, so this may be a sequencing read error. The chain carries TRBV4-2 and TRBJ1-2, with 7 bases aligning to TRBD1. Per the germline V gene, CDR1 is LGHNA and CDR2 is YNFKEQ. CDR3 size: 14 residues. V lost 1 base, J lost 12 bases, and 11 bases stayed unmatched. Here the CDR3 reads CASSQGTGVVGHTF. In nucleotides, the CDR3 is TGTGCCAGCAGCCAAGGTACAGGGGTTGTAGGCCACACCTTC.

This chain uses TRBV25-1 with TRBJ2-1; TRBD2 matches at 13 bases. The CDR3 covers 15 residues. V lost 4 bases to trimming and J lost 8 bases; unmatched junction nucleotides: 5. The germline V gene encodes CDR1 MGHDK and CDR2 SYGVNS. CDR3 in DNA: TGTGCCAGCAGTGCCGGGACTAGCGGGGCACATGAGCAGTTCTTC. It is translated as CASSAGTSGAHEQFF.

This clonotype has only a few counts. The CDR3 loop reads CASTTGRRAKNIQYF. The CDR3 region has the DNA TGCGCCAGCACTACAGGGAGGCGGGCCAAAAACATTCAGTACTTC. The chain uses TRBV10-1 and TRBJ2-4, with D perhaps being TRBD1 or TRBD2 (6 bases each). The CDR3 runs 15 residues. CDR1 and CDR2 from the germline V gene are WNHNN and SYGVQD (reference sequence). With 7 bases removed from V and 1 base from J, the gap between germline ends came to 14 bases.